The 5 T cell receptor beta chains in this list originate from one sample, sequenced in a study of cytomegalovirus exposure and HLA in healthy donors (dated by TCRdb to 2016 to 2017). Library preparation was by the immunoSEQ multiplex PCR assay. The multiplex PCR relied on a mix of 60 forward primers for TCR Vbeta segments and 13 reverse primers for TCR Jbeta segments. TCRdb mirrors the immuneACCESS table, restricted to in-frame sequences. Some clones are absent from its copies; in checked studies, under half trace to an unresolved V gene, and the reason for the others is unknown. Here the sample has more than 65,000 clones; around 78% occur a single time. 5.9% of the sample is taken by the ten largest. The material sequenced was PBMCs. These receptors all stem from a man in his late teens or twenties in good health and CMV-seropositive.

In regard to this clone: Sequence at one end of the junction differs from germline and may be a read error. The chain carries TRBV6-1 and TRBJ2-7; D unclear. Germline V gene sequence: CDR1 MNHNS, CDR2 SASEGT. The CDR3 extends over 11 amino acids. In DNA form, the CDR3 reads TGTGCCAGCAGTGACCCCTACCAGCAGTACTTC. Translation gives CASSDPYQQYF.

V is TRBV28 and J is TRBJ1-5; D is possibly TRBD1 (6 bases). The germline CDR1 and CDR2 sequences are MDHEN and SYDVKM. V gave up 2 bases and J gave up 2 bases, with 7 bases separating them. The CDR3 runs 14 residues. CDR3 sequence reads: CASSLPGGNQPQHF. The CDR3 DNA reads as TGTGCCAGCAGTTTACCAGGGGGCAATCAGCCCCAGCATTTT.

The chain recombines TRBV6-1 with TRBJ2-1; the match to TRBD2 covers 8 bases. The CDR3 contains 15 residues. The germline V gene encodes CDR1 MNHNS and CDR2 SASEGT. After removal of 8 bases from V and 9 bases from J, the junction contained 15 bases not matched to a gene. The CDR3 region has the DNA TGTGCCAGCGGAAGAACTAGCGGAGCCAACACTGAGCAGTTCTTC. Translation gives CASGRTSGANTEQFF.

J is TRBJ1-1 and V is TRBV11-1; 8 bases align to TRBD1. The CDR3 has 15 amino acids. Germline CDR1 and CDR2: SGHAT and FQDESV (reference sequence). V shed 5 bases, J shed 4 bases, and the junction held 9 bases outside the gene matches. The CDR3: CASSPLLQGGTEAFF. CDR3 DNA: TGTGCCAGCAGCCCCCTCTTACAGGGGGGCACTGAAGCTTTCTTT.

The genes are TRBV29-1 and TRBJ2-1; weak D call: TRBD2 (6 bases). V lost 4 bases and J lost 7, with 14 bases in between. The CDR3 is 13 residues long. Germline CDR1 reads SQVTM; CDR2 reads ANQGSEA. In DNA, the CDR3 is TGCAGCGTTGCACGGGAGAGCAGGAATGAGCAGTTCTTC. Encoded protein: CSVARESRNEQFF.